Each of the 12 T cell receptor beta chains below was sequenced from the same sample in a study of blood T cell repertoires in COVID-19. The data were produced by immunoSEQ multiplex PCR, yet TCRdb's version contains in-frame clones alone and is incomplete. The repertoire has approximately 440,000 clones, around 88% of them found once; the top ten carry around 12%. The sample comprised peripheral blood. The receptors originated from a woman in her forties or fifties with COVID-19, enrolled during active disease.

This chain uses TRBV5-1 with TRBJ2-5; no clear D gene. Germline CDR1 and CDR2: SGHRS and YFSETQ. V shed 4 bases and J shed 3 bases, with 19 bases lying between them. The CDR3 runs 16 residues. CDR3 bases: TGCGCCAGCAGCCCTTGGGCAGGCTTTGACGAAGAGACCCAGTACTTC. This encodes CASSPWAGFDEETQYF.

The chain carries TRBV9 and TRBJ2-1; maybe TRBD1 (6 bases). CDR3 length: 14 amino acids. The V gene lost 4 bases and the J gene lost 1 base, with 9 bases spanning the gap. Germline-derived CDR1 and CDR2 are SGDLS and YYNGEE. The CDR3 reads CASSSTGSYNEQFF. The CDR3 coding sequence is TGTGCCAGCAGCTCGACAGGTTCCTACAATGAGCAGTTCTTC.

This sequence joins TRBV7-2 and TRBJ1-2; D might be TRBD1 (5 bases). The CDR3 is made up of 16 amino acids. Germline V CDR1 and CDR2: SGHTA, FQGNSA. Trimming removed 1 base at V and 3 bases at J, with 15 bases between. This CDR3 reads CASSLGGGRTDYGYTF. The DNA of the CDR3 is TGTGCCAGCAGCTTAGGGGGCGGTAGGACCGACTATGGCTACACCTTC.

This clone was found a few times. This chain links TRBV24-1 with TRBJ2-1; a weak D match, TRBD1 (5 bases). Germline lookup yields CDR1 KGHDR and CDR2 SFDVKD. V was clipped by 5 bases and J by 6 bases, with 10 bases between them. This CDR3 is 13 amino acids long. CDR3 in DNA: TGTGCCACCAGTGGAGGACACCTCAATGAGCAGTTCTTC. The encoded protein is CATSGGHLNEQFF.

This clone appeared a few times. The chain combines TRBV5-5 with TRBJ2-7, with 9 bases lining up with TRBD1. There are 15 residues in the CDR3. CDR1 is SGHKS and CDR2 is YYEKEE in the germline V gene (reference sequence). With 5 bases clipped from V and 2 bases from J, the junction kept 8 bases outside the gene matches. CDR3 sequence reads: CASRRDRGMTYEQYF. CDR3 DNA sequence: TGTGCCAGCAGACGAGACAGGGGGATGACCTACGAGCAGTACTTC.

The chain couples TRBV27 to TRBJ2-1; 10 bases align to TRBD2. V lost 3 bases and J lost 12; bases outside the gene matches: 8. The CDR3 loop spans 14 amino acids. The germline V gene has CDR1 MNHEY and CDR2 SMNVEV (reference sequence). The CDR3 DNA reads as TGTGCCAGCAGTTTCGAGGGAGAGCGGGGGGGGCAGTTCTTC. Protein product: CASSFEGERGGQFF.

The chain uses TRBV29-1 and TRBJ1-1; D possibly corresponds to TRBD1 (5 bases). Trimming stripped 0 bases from V and 1 base from J, with 15 bases between. The CDR3 is 16 residues long. From germline, CDR1 is SQVTM and CDR2 ANQGSEA. This CDR3 reads CSVEDPTGRQNTEAFF. The CDR3 DNA follows: TGCAGCGTTGAAGATCCTACAGGACGCCAGAACACTGAAGCTTTCTTT.

This sequence joins TRBV15 and TRBJ2-7, with 10 bases identical to TRBD1. From germline, CDR1 is LNHNV and CDR2 YYDKDF (reference sequence). This CDR3 region has 14 residues. V trimming: 8 bases; J trimming: 3 bases; junction bases outside the gene matches: 7. This chain's CDR3 is CATERDRGGYEQYF. The CDR3 DNA reads as TGTGCCACCGAGCGGGACAGGGGCGGCTACGAGCAGTACTTC.

In its sample, this clone was seen once. This chain joins TRBV30 and TRBJ1-4; TRBD1 agrees at 7 bases. J gave up 8 bases and V 2 bases, and 2 bases lay outside the gene matches. Germline assignment: CDR1 GTSNPN and CDR2 SVGIG (reference sequence). The CDR3 spans 12 residues. In nucleotides, the CDR3 is TGTGCCTGGAGTAACAGGGGAGAAAAACTGTTTTTT. The encoded protein is CAWSNRGEKLFF.

The J gene is TRBJ2-7, the V gene TRBV7-2; TRBD1 agrees at 8 bases. CDR3 length: 14 amino acids. V lost 4 bases to trimming and J lost 7 bases; unmatched junction nucleotides: 9. Per germline, CDR1 SGHTA and CDR2 FQGNSA. As DNA, the CDR3 is TGTGCCAGCAGCTGGGGACAGGTAGGAGGAGAGCAGTACTTC. The encoded protein is CASSWGQVGGEQYF. The full variable domain, in which reference TRBV7-2 and TRBJ2-7 provide the parts outside the CDR3, is GAGVSQSPSNKVTEKGKDVELRCDPISGHTALYWYRQSLGQGLEFLIYFQGNSAPDKSGLPSDRFSAERTGGSVSTLTIQRTQQEDSAVYLCASSWGQVGGEQYFGPGTRLTVT.

This sequence joins TRBV5-1 and TRBJ2-5, with D perhaps matching TRBD2 (5 bases). Germline CDR1 and CDR2: SGHRS and YFSETQ. Between the trimmed V and J ends, which lost 4 bases and 7 bases, there was a span of 23 bases. The CDR3 loop spans 16 amino acids. CDR3 sequence reads: CASSLGGENRVGTQYF. Written as DNA, the CDR3 is TGCGCCAGCAGCCTGGGTGGGGAGAACCGCGTCGGGACCCAGTACTTC.

This clone was observed a few times. The V gene is TRBV27, the J gene TRBJ1-2; 7 bases align to TRBD1. CDR1 is MNHEY and CDR2 is SMNVEV in the germline V gene (reference sequence). CDR3 length: 15 amino acids. Trimming removed 5 bases from V and 0 bases from J; junction bases left unmatched: 6. CDR3 sequence (DNA): TGTGCCAGCAGTATCCGACAGGGACCTAACTATGGCTACACCTTC. It translates to CASSIRQGPNYGYTF.